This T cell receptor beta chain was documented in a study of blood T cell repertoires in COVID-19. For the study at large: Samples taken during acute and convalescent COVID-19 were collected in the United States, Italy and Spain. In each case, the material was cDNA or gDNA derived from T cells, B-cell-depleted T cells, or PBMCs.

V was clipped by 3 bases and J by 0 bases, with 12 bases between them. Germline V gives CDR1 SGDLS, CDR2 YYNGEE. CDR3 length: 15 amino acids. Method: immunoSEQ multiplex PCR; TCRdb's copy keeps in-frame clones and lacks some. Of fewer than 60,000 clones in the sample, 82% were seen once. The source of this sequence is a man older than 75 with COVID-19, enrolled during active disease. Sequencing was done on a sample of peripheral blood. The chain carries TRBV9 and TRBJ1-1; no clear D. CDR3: CASSAGGLMNTEAFF. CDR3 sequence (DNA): TGTGCCAGCAGCGCCGGAGGTCTCATGAACACTGAAGCTTTCTTT.